The 16 T cell receptor beta chains presented below share a single source sample, sequenced in a study of T cell repertoires in cytomegalovirus infection. MiXCR was run by TCRdb on the reads, yielding one entry per CDR3 protein. Seen here are some 320,000 distinct CDR3 sequences, more than 8% observed once, and the top ten hold approximately 4.5%. The specimen sequenced was PBMCs. Every receptor here comes from a human donor in good health (CMV status not recorded). Some clones in this sample may be carry-over from other donors' samples.

This clonotype was detected ten times or more. The gene calls are TRBV7-2 and TRBJ2-1; 14 bases match TRBD2. CDR3 size: 17 residues. Germline V gives CDR1 SGHTA, CDR2 FQGNSA. The ends lost 3 bases at V and 8 bases at J; junction bases unmatched: 9. DNA of the CDR3: TGTGCCAGCAGCTTTTCAACGACTAGCGGGAGGGGGGATGAGCAGTTCTTC. Translating gives CASSFSTTSGRGDEQFF.

This clonotype was recorded at least ten times. This chain joins TRBV4-3 and TRBJ2-1; 7 bases align to TRBD2. After removal of 0 bases from V and 2 bases from J, the junction contained 7 bases not matched to a gene. This CDR3 is 17 amino acids long. The germline V gene encodes CDR1 LGHNA and CDR2 YSLEER. CDR3 in amino acids: CASSQDGRAGPYNEQFF. The DNA for the CDR3 is TGCGCCAGCAGCCAAGATGGGCGAGCGGGGCCCTACAATGAGCAGTTCTTC.

This clonotype was counted between two and nine times. The rearrangement links TRBV30 to TRBJ1-1; D not resolved. V was shortened by 0 bases and J by 6 bases, with 11 bases between the two germline ends. The CDR3 loop spans 13 amino acids. From germline, CDR1 is GTSNPN and CDR2 SVGIG (reference sequence). CDR3 sequence (DNA): TGTGCCTGGAGTGTAACTGGGAAGCCTGAAGCTTTCTTT. It specifies CAWSVTGKPEAFF. The full variable domain, with the rest looked up from reference TRBV30 and TRBJ1-1, is SQTIHQWPATLVQPVGSPLSLECTVEGTSNPNLYWYRQAAGRGLQLLFYSVGIGQISSEVPQNLSASRPQDRQFILSSKKLLLSDSGFYLCAWSVTGKPEAFFGQGTRLTVV.

The rearrangement joins TRBV10-3 to TRBJ2-7; TRBD1 agrees at 8 bases. Germline CDR1 is ENHRY and CDR2 is SYGVKD. Unmatched junction bases numbered 7, after V lost 3 bases and J lost 3 bases. This CDR3 region has 15 residues. DNA for the CDR3: TGTGCCATCAGTGAAGGACAGGGTGCCTTCTACGAGCAGTACTTC. Translation gives CAISEGQGAFYEQYF.

The CDR3 here is CASSLQSSGYTF. CDR3 nucleotides: TGTGCCAGCAGTTTACAGAGTTCGGGCTACACCTTC. This chain uses TRBV28 with TRBJ1-2; D gene uncertain. The germline V gene has CDR1 MDHEN and CDR2 SYDVKM. V dropped 2 bases and J dropped 8 bases, with 9 bases sitting between them. This CDR3 is 12 amino acids long.

This rearrangement joins TRBV27 to TRBJ1-1; 11 bases are shared with TRBD1. Germline CDR1 is MNHEY and CDR2 is SMNVEV (reference sequence). V gave up 8 bases and J gave up 4 bases; unmatched junction bases: 3. This CDR3 region has 13 residues. The CDR3 region has the DNA TGTGCCAGCGGGACAGGGGGGGGCACTGAAGCTTTCTTT. It is translated as CASGTGGGTEAFF.

This clonotype was seen ten or more times. This chain connects TRBV10-3 to TRBJ1-5, with unresolved D. Germline-derived CDR1 and CDR2 are ENHRY and SYGVKD. Trimming removed 2 bases from V and 15 bases from J, with 17 bases in between. CDR3 length equals 13 residues. Here the CDR3 reads CAISELGRQLLHF. In DNA form, the CDR3 reads TGTGCCATCAGTGAGCTTGGCAGGCAGCTCTTGCATTTT.

This chain uses TRBV20-1 with TRBJ2-1; D gene uncertain. CDR1 and CDR2 (germline): DFQATT, SNEGSKA (reference sequence). Trimming shortened V by 0 bases and J by 9 bases, and 6 bases separated the two germline ends. This CDR3 comprises 11 residues. This CDR3 is CSARDLSEQFF. CDR3 bases: TGCAGTGCTAGAGATCTCAGTGAGCAGTTCTTC.

This clonotype was recorded at least ten times. V gene TRBV28 combines with J gene TRBJ1-5; perhaps TRBD1 as D (5 bases). The germline CDR1 and CDR2 sequences are MDHEN and SYDVKM. This CDR3 comprises 16 residues. Trimming pared 3 bases from V and 5 bases from J, leaving 17 bases between. CDR3 DNA: TGTGCCAGCAGTTTGGAGGGACTTGGCAGGCATCAGCCCCAGCATTTT. Translation: CASSLEGLGRHQPQHF.

The genes are TRBV7-2 and TRBJ1-1; no firm D call. The CDR3 is 13 amino acids. The germline gives CDR1 SGHTA, CDR2 FQGNSA. The V end lost 5 bases, the J end lost 5 bases, and 12 bases lay between the germline ends. The CDR3 DNA sequence: TGTGCCAGCAGCCGGCGTGGGGAAACTGAAGCTTTCTTT. Amino acids: CASSRRGETEAFF. The complete variable domain, with remaining parts taken from reference TRBV7-2 and TRBJ1-1, reads GAGVSQSPSNKVTEKGKDVELRCDPISGHTALYWYRQSLGQGLEFLIYFQGNSAPDKSGLPSDRFSAERTGGSVSTLTIQRTQQEDSAVYLCASSRRGETEAFFGQGTRLTVV.

This clonotype has at least ten counts. The gene calls are TRBV27 and TRBJ1-1; perhaps TRBD1 as D (5 bases). The length of the CDR3 is 15 residues. Per the germline V gene, CDR1 is MNHEY and CDR2 is SMNVEV (reference sequence). V was pared by 5 bases and J by 3 bases, with 16 bases between. DNA for the CDR3: TGTGCCAGCAGTCCTTTAACCCTAGGGGACACTGAAGCTTTCTTT. Protein product: CASSPLTLGDTEAFF.

The V gene is TRBV7-8, the J gene TRBJ2-5; 10 bases are a match to TRBD1. This CDR3 is built from 14 residues. CDR1 is SGHVS, CDR2 FQNEAQ, per germline. V was clipped by 6 bases and J by 5 bases; unmatched bases: 6. The CDR3 nucleotides read TGTGCCAGCAGACCCGGGACAGGGGAGGAGACCCAGTACTTC. It codes for CASRPGTGEETQYF.

The chain joins TRBV2 to TRBJ2-5; D may be TRBD2 (5 bases). The CDR3 has 12 residues. The V end was cut by 7 bases, the J end by 5 bases, with 11 bases between. The germline gives CDR1 SNHLY, CDR2 FYNNEI. CDR3: CASTRDSETQYF. The CDR3, as DNA: TGTGCCAGCACGAGGGATTCTGAGACCCAGTACTTC.

This clonotype has a count of ten or more. This rearrangement joins TRBV7-8 to TRBJ2-7; possibly TRBD1 for D (6 bases). The ends were cut back, 0 bases at V and 4 bases at J, with 13 bases in the middle. Germline V CDR1 and CDR2: SGHVS, FQNEAQ. This CDR3 region has 15 residues. The CDR3 loop is CASSLAAGVGYEQYF. CDR3 sequence (DNA): TGTGCCAGCAGCTTAGCGGCAGGGGTGGGATACGAGCAGTACTTC.

CDR3 region: CASSPGGIAGGQDTQYF. In nucleotides, the CDR3 is TGTGCCAGCAGCCCAGGCGGAATAGCGGGAGGGCAAGATACGCAGTATTTT. The chain combines TRBV11-2 with TRBJ2-3; 11 positions match TRBD2. The V gene's germline CDR1 is SGHAT and CDR2 FQNNGV. V shed 5 bases and J 5 bases; nucleotides not matched to a gene: 12. The CDR3 consists of 17 residues.

The chain employs TRBV4-2 and TRBJ2-1; 9 bases are a match to TRBD2. The CDR3 is made up of 19 amino acids. J gave up 4 bases and V 0 bases, and 13 bases lay outside the gene matches. The germline V gene encodes CDR1 LGHNA and CDR2 YNFKEQ. CDR3 region: CASSQDGASGASSYNEQFF. The CDR3 DNA is TGTGCCAGCAGCCAAGATGGGGCTAGCGGGGCTTCTTCTTACAATGAGCAGTTCTTC.